The clone carrying this T cell receptor beta chain was recorded once. Membership in each cohort depended on participant-reported clinical history. Two negative PCRs, clearance, or symptom resolution had been documented for recovered Cohort 3 donors. In the original workflow: Scientists estimated how many nucleated cells there were by amplifying reference gene primers. TCRdb keeps only in-frame clones here, not all; method: immunoSEQ multiplex PCR. V, J and clone size are those of that table, while D and trimming were read from the DNA. The sample lists about 370,000 clones, 75% to 90% occurring once. The record originates from a study of blood T cell repertoires in COVID-19. The wider study: Nucleic acid was either cDNA or gDNA, and it came from T cells, B-cell-depleted T cells, or PBMCs.

The sample comprised PBMCs or T cells enriched from blood (not recorded which). The TCR sequence derives from a man younger than 35 who had recovered from COVID-19.

This chain's CDR3 is CASRFGTLNEQFF. The CDR3 DNA sequence: TGTGCCAGCAGATTTGGGACTCTCAATGAGCAGTTCTTC. This sequence joins TRBV6-5 and TRBJ2-1, with a tentative D call TRBD2 (6 bases). Germline V gene lookup returns CDR1 MNHEY and CDR2 SVGAGI. The CDR3 has 13 residues. V lost 6 bases and J lost 6, with 12 bases in between.